The 27 T cell receptor beta chains given below trace back to one sample, sequenced in a study of cytomegalovirus exposure and HLA in healthy donors. Primers included in the PCR were 60 Vbeta and 13 Jbeta primers. Here immunoSEQ multiplex PCR was the method, and the copy in TCRdb shows in-frame clones only, minus some. The table has approximately 130,000 clones, approximately 87% seen once; the top ten hold roughly 1.4%. Sequenced material: PBMCs. These receptors all come from a man aged 35-49 years in good health and CMV-seronegative.

This clone showed up just a few times. Other DNA sequences from this sample encode an identical CDR3 as well. The CDR3 here is CASSSGLSYEQYF. In DNA, the CDR3 is TGTGCCAGCAGCTCGGGACTATCCTACGAGCAGTACTTC. The rearrangement joins TRBV7-6 to TRBJ2-7; 7 nucleotides agree with TRBD2. The V gene's germline CDR1 is SGHVS and CDR2 FNYEAQ. This CDR3 is 13 amino acids long. V gave up 4 bases and J gave up 1 base; unmatched junction bases: 1.

The chain recombines TRBV2 with TRBJ1-1, with 8 bases lining up with TRBD1. This CDR3 has 14 amino acids. Germline CDR1 reads SNHLY; CDR2 reads FYNNEI. J lost 4 bases, V lost 1 base, and 2 bases had no gene match. CDR3 in DNA: TGTGCCAGCAGTGAAGGGACAGGGTTCACTGAAGCTTTCTTT. Translating gives CASSEGTGFTEAFF.

The chain employs TRBV7-3 and TRBJ1-1; 7 nucleotides match TRBD1. CDR3 length equals 15 residues. V trimming: 2 bases; J trimming: 1 base; junction bases outside the gene matches: 4. Germline assignment: CDR1 SGHTA and CDR2 FQGTGA. CDR3 DNA sequence: TGTGCCAGCAGCTTAGGGGGACAGCCGAACACTGAAGCTTTCTTT. Translated, it gives CASSLGGQPNTEAFF.

The V gene is TRBV18, the J gene TRBJ1-1; TRBD1 matches at 7 bases. CDR3 length equals 13 residues. Germline lookup yields CDR1 KGHSH and CDR2 LQKENI. J gave up 3 bases and V 6 bases, and 4 bases lay outside the gene matches. In DNA, the CDR3 is TGTGCCAGCTCCCTCAGGGGGGACACTGAAGCTTTCTTT. Its translation: CASSLRGDTEAFF.

The chain is built from TRBV9 and TRBJ2-5; D might be TRBD1 (5 bases). The CDR3 has 15 amino acids. Germline CDR1 SGDLS, CDR2 YYNGEE. The ends were cut back, 0 bases at V and 5 bases at J, with 14 bases in the middle. In DNA, the CDR3 is TGTGCCAGCAGCGTAGGACAGCCGAGGATGGAGACCCAGTACTTC. Translating it yields CASSVGQPRMETQYF.

The CDR3 DNA sequence: TGTGCCATCAATGCACGGGAGGGTTACAATGAGCAGTTCTTC. This translates into CAINAREGYNEQFF. The rearrangement links TRBV10-3 to TRBJ2-1, with 8 bases aligning to TRBD2. The CDR3 is 14 amino acids. J was trimmed by 4 bases and V by 7 bases; bases with no gene match: 6. Germline-derived CDR1 and CDR2 are ENHRY and SYGVKD.

The chain combines TRBV7-9 with TRBJ2-1; 10 bases are shared with TRBD2. J lost 4 bases, V lost 4 bases, and 10 bases had no gene match. The CDR3 covers 17 residues. Germline-derived CDR1 and CDR2 are SEHNR and FQNEAQ (reference sequence). CDR3 residues: CASSSPSLAGRYNEQFF. The DNA for the CDR3 is TGTGCCAGCAGCTCCCCCTCACTAGCGGGACGGTACAATGAGCAGTTCTTC.

The rearrangement joins TRBV7-8 to TRBJ2-1, with D perhaps TRBD2 (7 bases). The CDR3 loop spans 13 amino acids. Germline CDR1 and CDR2: SGHVS and FQNEAQ. V was cut by 4 bases and J by 10 bases, with 14 bases left in between. The CDR3 here is CASSSAGGGEQFF. CDR3 bases: TGTGCCAGCAGCTCAGCTGGGGGGGGCGAGCAGTTCTTC.

The gene calls are TRBV11-2 and TRBJ2-3; D possibly corresponds to TRBD1 (7 bases). This CDR3 has 19 amino acids. V was shortened by 5 bases and J by 0 bases, with 24 bases between the two germline ends. Germline CDR1 reads SGHAT; CDR2 reads FQNNGV. CDR3 bases: TGTGCCAGCAGCCGGTCTAGGGGGGTACAGGGGTCTAGCACAGATACGCAGTATTTT. It yields the protein CASSRSRGVQGSSTDTQYF.

The rearrangement links TRBV27 to TRBJ2-1; 12 bases are shared with TRBD2. Germline CDR1 is MNHEY and CDR2 is SMNVEV (reference sequence). With 2 bases clipped from V and 9 bases from J, the junction kept 8 bases outside the gene matches. This CDR3 region has 16 residues. CDR3 nucleotides: TGTGCCAGCAGTTTACTCCTAGCGGGGGGGCCTAGTGAGCAGTTCTTC. Its protein is CASSLLLAGGPSEQFF.

A single count supports this clone. The chain has TRBV9 and TRBJ2-7; 10 bases fit TRBD1. The CDR3 sequence is 14 residues long. Germline values: CDR1 SGDLS, CDR2 YYNGEE. The junction had 6 bases not matched to a gene; V was cut back by 4 bases and J by 5 bases. Here the CDR3 reads CASSPRQGAHEQYF. The CDR3 DNA sequence: TGTGCCAGCAGCCCTCGACAGGGGGCCCACGAGCAGTACTTC.

The chain combines TRBV5-6 with TRBJ1-1, with a weak D call TRBD1 (5 bases). Germline loops: CDR1 SGHDT, CDR2 YYEEEE. V was shortened by 0 bases and J by 9 bases, with 15 bases between the two germline ends. The CDR3 is 14 amino acids. The CDR3 region is CASSLADYRTQAFF. CDR3 nucleotide sequence: TGTGCCAGCAGCTTGGCCGATTACAGGACGCAAGCTTTCTTT.

Note on this clone: The same CDR3 also results from other DNA sequences found in this sample. The CDR3 DNA reads as TGTGCCAGCAGCTTAGGAGGTACAGGGGAGCAGTTCTTC. Translating it yields CASSLGGTGEQFF. The chain employs TRBV7-6 and TRBJ2-1; D is perhaps TRBD1 (6 bases). Germline V gives CDR1 SGHVS, CDR2 FNYEAQ. CDR3 size: 13 residues. The V and J ends lost 1 base and 10 bases respectively, with 11 bases between them. Drawing the rest from reference TRBV7-6 and TRBJ2-1, the complete variable domain is GAGVSQSPRYKVTKRGQDVALRCDPISGHVSLYWYRQALGQGPEFLTYFNYEAQQDKSGLPNDRFSAERPEGSISTLTIQRTEQRDSAMYRCASSLGGTGEQFFGPGTRLTVL.

The J gene is TRBJ1-5, the V gene TRBV6-5; D not certain. The CDR3 is 13 residues long. Trimming removed 9 bases from V and 5 bases from J, with 14 bases in between. Germline V gives CDR1 MNHEY, CDR2 SVGAGI. The CDR3 sequence is CASRPEAHQPQHF. As DNA, the CDR3 is TGTGCCAGTCGGCCCGAGGCCCATCAGCCCCAGCATTTT.

The V and J genes are TRBV7-8 and TRBJ2-7; the match to TRBD2 covers 15 bases. Germline V gives CDR1 SGHVS, CDR2 FQNEAQ. This CDR3 contains 17 residues. V gave up 2 bases and J gave up 4 bases; unmatched junction bases: 6. The CDR3 region is CASSLPGLAGGVYEQYF. The CDR3 bases are TGTGCCAGCAGCTTACCGGGACTAGCGGGGGGAGTATACGAGCAGTACTTC.

The chain uses TRBV19 and TRBJ1-1; TRBD1 is a possible D gene (6 bases). This CDR3 has 14 amino acids. V shed 10 bases and J shed 0 bases, with 15 bases lying between them. CDR1 LNHDA and CDR2 SQIVND come from the germline V gene (reference sequence). The DNA of the CDR3 is TGTGCCACCTCAGGTCGGACAGTGAACACTGAAGCTTTCTTT. It codes for CATSGRTVNTEAFF.

This clone was picked up one time. The chain employs TRBV7-2 and TRBJ2-1; TRBD2 aligns across 7 bases. Per the germline V gene, CDR1 is SGHTA and CDR2 is FQGNSA. J gave up 2 bases and V 0 bases, and 4 bases lay outside the gene matches. The CDR3 sequence is 16 residues long. CDR3 coding DNA: TGTGCCAGCAGCTTAGCGGGAAGCGGGACCTACAATGAGCAGTTCTTC. It is translated as CASSLAGSGTYNEQFF.

This clone was counted once. This chain connects TRBV5-4 to TRBJ2-5; possible D gene TRBD1, 6 bases. Near its end, the DNA agrees better with TRBJ2-7, so the J call may be wrong. This CDR3 is 14 amino acids long. Germline-derived CDR1 and CDR2 are SGHNT and YYREEE (reference sequence). CDR3 DNA sequence: TGTGCCAGCAGCTTAACGGACAGAGCCTACGAGCAGTACTTC. Protein product: CASSLTDRAYEQYF.

The V call is TRBV5-1, the J call TRBJ2-1, with 11 bases identical to TRBD2. Germline-derived CDR1 and CDR2 are SGHRS and YFSETQ. This CDR3 comprises 17 residues. With V trimmed by 4 bases and J by 2 bases, 8 bases remained unmatched. The CDR3 protein is CASSPGTSGNPYNEQFF. The DNA of the CDR3 is TGCGCCAGCAGCCCGGGGACTAGCGGTAACCCCTACAATGAGCAGTTCTTC.

The V call is TRBV27, the J call TRBJ2-2; unclear D gene. In germline, CDR1 is MNHEY, CDR2 SMNVEV (reference sequence). With 0 bases removed from V and 4 bases from J, the gap between germline ends came to 15 bases. CDR3 length: 17 amino acids. This chain's CDR3 is CASSLSSVPSPTGELFF. The CDR3 bases are TGTGCCAGCAGTTTATCCAGTGTGCCGTCACCCACCGGGGAGCTGTTTTTT.

This clone appeared a few times. The V call is TRBV5-1, the J call TRBJ2-1, with TRBD2 matching over 8 bases. CDR1 is SGHRS, CDR2 YFSETQ, per germline. CDR3 length: 18 amino acids. Trimming cost V 1 base and J 1 base; bases outside gene matches: 10. CDR3 loop: CASSLSPSGLISYNEQFF. The CDR3 region has the DNA TGCGCCAGCAGCTTGAGTCCTAGCGGGCTTATTTCCTACAATGAGCAGTTCTTC. Full variable domain (missing parts from reference TRBV5-1 and TRBJ2-1): KAGVTQTPRYLIKTRGQQVTLSCSPISGHRSVSWYQQTPGQGLQFLFEYFSETQRNKGNFPGRFSGRQFSNSRSEMNVSTLELGDSALYLCASSLSPSGLISYNEQFFGPGTRLTVL.

The chain employs TRBV7-6 and TRBJ2-5; D remains unclear. The closer fit of TRBJ2-7 to the DNA end suggests the J call may be wrong. From germline, CDR1 is SGHVS and CDR2 FNYEAQ. CDR3 size: 14 residues. The CDR3 nucleotides read TGTGCCAGCAGCTTAGGGGCCAGCTCCTACGAGCAGTACTTC. Its translation is CASSLGASSYEQYF.

The rearrangement uses TRBV28 and TRBJ2-7, with TRBD2 matching over 10 bases. The CDR3 consists of 14 residues. CDR1 is MDHEN, CDR2 SYDVKM, per germline. With 6 bases clipped from V and 2 bases from J, the junction kept 4 bases outside the gene matches. This CDR3 is CASRKLAGPYEQYF. The CDR3 DNA follows: TGTGCCAGCAGGAAACTAGCGGGGCCCTACGAGCAGTACTTC. Full variable domain (remainder filled in from reference TRBV28 and TRBJ2-7): DVKVTQSSRYLVKRTGEKVFLECVQDMDHENMFWYRQDPGLGLRLIYFSYDVKMKEKGDIPEGYSVSREKKERFSLILESASTNQTSMYLCASRKLAGPYEQYFGPGTRLTVT.

The V gene is TRBV29-1, the J gene TRBJ2-7, with TRBD1 as a possible D gene (6 bases). Trimming shortened V by 4 bases and J by 2 bases, and 15 bases separated the two germline ends. CDR3 length: 14 residues. Germline CDR1 is SQVTM and CDR2 is ANQGSEA. CDR3 protein: CSVVDPDRTYEQYF. The DNA of the CDR3 is TGCAGCGTTGTGGATCCGGACAGAACCTACGAGCAGTACTTC.

This clone was seen a single time. The rearrangement uses TRBV19 and TRBJ2-7, with a possible D match to TRBD2 (5 bases). CDR3 size: 13 residues. V was pared by 9 bases and J by 3 bases, with 15 bases between. The germline gives CDR1 LNHDA, CDR2 SQIVND (reference sequence). CDR3 region: CASGNSGIYEQYF. In DNA form, the CDR3 reads TGTGCCAGCGGGAACAGCGGAATCTACGAGCAGTACTTC.

The rearrangement uses TRBV9 and TRBJ2-3; a weak D match, TRBD1 (5 bases). The CDR3 contains 16 residues. Deletions cut 1 base from V and 0 bases from J, with 12 bases between. Germline values: CDR1 SGDLS, CDR2 YYNGEE. Written as DNA, the CDR3 is TGTGCCAGCAGCGTATGGCAGGGCGGAAGCACAGATACGCAGTATTTT. Its translation is CASSVWQGGSTDTQYF.

V is TRBV6-6 and J is TRBJ1-5, with 12 bases aligning to TRBD1. Germline CDR1 is MNHNY and CDR2 is SVGAGI (reference sequence). The length of the CDR3 is 15 residues. V was pared by 5 bases and J by 6 bases, with 5 bases of the junction left unmatched. Here the CDR3 reads CASSDRDRGLQPQHF. The CDR3 DNA is TGTGCCAGCAGTGACCGGGACAGGGGGCTTCAGCCCCAGCATTTT.